The 10 T cell receptor beta chains reported below all come from one sample, sequenced in a study of CD8 T cells in Susac syndrome. Roughly 0.45 to 1 ug RNA was reverse transcribed with random hexamers. MiXCR, applied by TCRdb to the immunoSEQ multiplex PCR reads, yields one record per CDR3 protein. The sample holds nearly 200,000 distinct CDR3 sequences, 90% to 95% seen once. The sequencing input was CD4+ T cells from PBMCs. The receptors were sampled from a human donor with multiple sclerosis.

The chain joins TRBV29-1 to TRBJ2-6, with TRBD2 as a possible D gene (6 bases). Germline V lookup: CDR1 SQVTM, CDR2 ANQGSEA. The CDR3 runs 15 residues. V lost 6 bases and J 0 bases, leaving 12 bases between the germline ends. The CDR3 DNA sequence: TGCAGCGTCAGTGAGGGACTCTCTGGGGCCAACGTCCTGACTTTC. Its protein is CSVSEGLSGANVLTF. The entire variable domain, with the rest obtained from reference TRBV29-1 and TRBJ2-6, is as follows: SAVISQKPSRDICQRGTSLTIQCQVDSQVTMMFWYRQQPGQSLTLIATANQGSEATYESGFVIDKFPISRPNLTFSTLTVSNMSPEDSSIYLCSVSEGLSGANVLTFGAGSRLTVL.

V gene TRBV20-1 combines with J gene TRBJ2-2, with 11 nucleotides matching TRBD2. The CDR3 has 14 amino acids. The junction had 3 bases not matched to a gene; V was cut back by 5 bases and J by 4 bases. The V gene's germline CDR1 is DFQATT and CDR2 SNEGSKA (reference sequence). This CDR3 is CSALSGRATGELFF. The CDR3 DNA sequence: TGCAGTGCTCTTAGCGGGAGGGCCACCGGGGAGCTGTTTTTT.

The count of this clonotype is one. The chain uses TRBV6-6 and TRBJ2-1; no firm D call. CDR1 is MNHNY, CDR2 SVGAGI, per germline (reference sequence). The CDR3 spans 11 residues. V was shortened by 8 bases and J by 5 bases, with 7 bases between the two germline ends. DNA of the CDR3: TGTGCCAGCGGGCCAAACAATGAGCAGTTCTTC. As protein: CASGPNNEQFF.

This clonotype was seen more than once but under ten times. The rearrangement uses TRBV29-1 and TRBJ1-3; D gene unclear. Trimming stripped 4 bases from V and 1 base from J, with 8 bases between. This CDR3 has 13 amino acids. CDR1 SQVTM and CDR2 ANQGSEA come from the germline V gene. CDR3 loop: CSVVLNSGNTIYF. The CDR3 DNA follows: TGCAGCGTTGTTCTCAATTCTGGAAACACCATATATTTT. Variable domain in full (rest from reference TRBV29-1 and TRBJ1-3): SAVISQKPSRDICQRGTSLTIQCQVDSQVTMMFWYRQQPGQSLTLIATANQGSEATYESGFVIDKFPISRPNLTFSTLTVSNMSPEDSSIYLCSVVLNSGNTIYFGEGSWLTVV.

This chain links TRBV14 with TRBJ1-2; possibly TRBD1 for D (6 bases). The length of the CDR3 is 11 residues. Trimming left V 3 bases short and J 14 bases short, with 13 bases between. Per germline, CDR1 SGHDN and CDR2 FVKESK. CDR3 region: CASSHGGACTF. DNA for the CDR3: TGTGCCAGCAGCCATGGGGGGGCATGTACCTTC.

DNA for the CDR3: TGCAGTGCTCAGGAGACGGGACTGGGGCCCCAGCATTTT. Its protein is CSAQETGLGPQHF. The chain is built from TRBV20-1 and TRBJ1-5, with D perhaps TRBD1 (5 bases). Deletions cut 5 bases from V and 9 bases from J, with 17 bases between. The CDR3 extends over 13 amino acids. Germline V gene data show CDR1 as DFQATT and CDR2 as SNEGSKA (reference sequence).

The V call is TRBV29-1, the J call TRBJ2-5; the match to TRBD2 covers 11 bases. This CDR3 is built from 14 residues. V was pared by 7 bases and J by 2 bases, with 6 bases of the junction left unmatched. Germline CDR1 is SQVTM and CDR2 is ANQGSEA. The CDR3 coding sequence is TGCAGCGGGTCCGGGACTAGCGGTCAAGAGACCCAGTACTTC. Protein: CSGSGTSGQETQYF.

The chain carries TRBV12-3 or TRBV12-4 and TRBJ1-1, with D hard to call. Trimming took off 3 bases at V and 5 bases at J, with 10 bases between the two ends. This CDR3 spans 13 amino acids. The DNA of the CDR3 is TGTGCCAGCAGTTTCCTGGTTTCAACTGAAGCTTTCTTT. As protein: CASSFLVSTEAFF.

This sequence joins TRBV20-1 and TRBJ1-2, with unresolved D. CDR3 size: 13 residues. The germline V gene has CDR1 DFQATT and CDR2 SNEGSKA (reference sequence). V was pared by 1 base and J by 6 bases, with 12 bases between. The chain's CDR3 is CSARGGSSHGYTF. The CDR3 DNA reads as TGCAGTGCTAGAGGCGGCTCCTCCCATGGCTACACCTTC.

The V gene is TRBV6-2 or TRBV6-3, the J gene TRBJ1-5, with D unresolved. Germline values: CDR1 MNHEY, CDR2 SVGEGT. CDR3 length: 16 residues. V lost 6 bases to trimming and J lost 0 bases, with 15 bases between them. The CDR3 DNA reads as TGTGCCAGCAGGCGAGCAGGAGCATATAGCAATCAGCCCCAGCATTTT. Translating gives CASRRAGAYSNQPQHF.